The TCR beta chain described here comes from a study of vaccination and CD4 T cells after COVID-19. Per the germline V gene, CDR1 is GTSNPN and CDR2 is SVGIG (reference sequence). V gave up 1 base and J gave up 6 bases; unmatched junction bases: 9. There are 16 residues in the CDR3. An Oncomine TCR Beta short-read assay was used to sequence the DNA from cultured CD4+ T cells. Each CDR3 protein gets one entry after TCRdb re-called the PCR reads with MiXCR. The table records just under 20,000 distinct CDR3 sequences, under 70% of them present only once. Turning to this clonotype: The target antigen is unknown.

Study conclusions and caveats: Recorded median SARS-CoV-2-reactive clonotype numbers increased from about 20 to 38 without reaching significance.

As to treatment: approximately 11-day PBMC culture with coronavirus spike peptide pools or control peptides (ViraFEST assay). This chain joins TRBV30 and TRBJ1-1; 12 bases match TRBD1. Sequencing was done on a sample of CD4+ T cells from blood, cultured in vitro. This receptor was taken from a human donor who had recovered from COVID-19. CDR3 sequence reads: CAWSALPGQGAAEAFF. The CDR3 DNA is TGTGCCTGGAGTGCGCTCCCGGGACAGGGGGCCGCTGAAGCTTTCTTT.